The 31 T cell receptor beta chains presented below share a single source sample, sequenced in a study of metastatic and nonmetastatic thyroid tumors. Before thyroid surgery, none of the patients had received any treatment. TCRdb used MiXCR to call clones anew from the PCR reads. The sample has about 92,000 clones; 14% to 15% are singletons. Sequencing was performed on blood. The receptors come from a female donor with papillary thyroid cancer or a benign thyroid nodule (not recorded which). Some clones in this sample may be carry-over from other donors' samples.

This clone occurred a few times. The CDR3 DNA sequence: TGTGCCAGCAGACGAACAACATGGGGTGCGAACACTGAAGCTTTCTTT. This translates into CASRRTTWGANTEAFF. This rearrangement joins TRBV28 to TRBJ1-1; D is undetermined. This CDR3 region has 16 residues. Germline loops: CDR1 MDHEN, CDR2 SYDVKM. Between the trimmed V and J ends, which lost 6 bases and 1 base, there was a span of 18 bases.

This clone was picked up many times. Within the sample, other DNA sequences also encode this same CDR3. This sequence joins TRBV29-1 and TRBJ2-2; perhaps D is TRBD1 or TRBD2 (6 bases each). The germline CDR1 and CDR2 sequences are SQVTM and ANQGSEA. This CDR3 comprises 14 residues. The V and J ends lost 2 bases and 5 bases respectively, with 12 bases between them. CDR3 protein: CSVETGAGTGELFF. As DNA, the CDR3 is TGCAGCGTTGAAACGGGGGCAGGAACCGGGGAGCTGTTTTTT.

As regards this clone: A much larger clone sits a single nucleotide away, making a read error possible. The V and J genes are TRBV11-1 and TRBJ1-3; D unclear. Germline values: CDR1 SGHAT, CDR2 FQDESV (reference sequence). The V end was cut by 2 bases, the J end by 3 bases, with 17 bases between. There are 17 residues in the CDR3. The CDR3 bases are TGTGCCAGCAGCTTAAATCACCCAGGCAGCTATGGAAACACCATATATTTT. Protein sequence: CASSLNHPGSYGNTIYF.

This clone was counted at least ten times. J is TRBJ2-3 and V is TRBV6-1; 7 nucleotides match TRBD2. The CDR3 runs to 15 residues. The junction had 4 bases not matched to a gene; V was cut back by 3 bases and J by 1 base. From germline, CDR1 is MNHNS and CDR2 SASEGT. Here the CDR3 reads CASSDPTSGTDTQYF. The DNA of the CDR3 is TGTGCCAGCAGTGACCCTACTAGCGGCACAGATACGCAGTATTTT.

This clone was counted at least ten times. The chain combines TRBV20-1 with TRBJ1-1; D gene ambiguous. There are 14 residues in the CDR3. Germline CDR1 and CDR2: DFQATT and SNEGSKA (reference sequence). V was cut by 1 base and J by 1 base, with 10 bases left in between. The CDR3 reads CSARVRHPNTEAFF. The CDR3 nucleotides are TGCAGTGCTAGAGTGCGGCATCCGAACACTGAAGCTTTCTTT.

This clone was observed at least ten times. This may come from a read error, since a much larger clone is one base off. The DNA for the CDR3 is TGTGCCAGCAGTTTATTGGCCACTGAAGCTTTCTTT. Translation: CASSLLATEAFF. The chain couples TRBV28 to TRBJ1-1; D is undetermined. The V end lost 1 base, the J end lost 4 bases, and 4 bases lay between the germline ends. CDR3 length: 12 amino acids. CDR1 is MDHEN and CDR2 is SYDVKM in the germline V gene.

The chain employs TRBV6-1 and TRBJ2-5; D is tentatively TRBD1 or TRBD2 (7 bases each). The V end was cut by 5 bases, the J end by 5 bases, with 18 bases between. The CDR3 has 15 residues. The V gene's germline CDR1 is MNHNS and CDR2 SASEGT. The CDR3 loop is CASSSEGAGRETQYF. CDR3 sequence (DNA): TGTGCCAGCAGTTCGGAGGGGGCCGGGAGGGAGACCCAGTACTTC.

To note about this clone: A read error may produce the germline difference seen at one junction end. The gene calls are TRBV5-1 and TRBJ1-2, with D hard to call. Germline V gives CDR1 SGHRS, CDR2 YFSETQ. CDR3 length: 12 residues. CDR3: CASNLEWIGYTF. In nucleotides, the CDR3 is TGCGCCAGCAACTTGGAATGGATCGGCTACACCTTC.

In this sample, this clone turned up many times. The chain is built from TRBV4-1 and TRBJ2-3; perhaps D is TRBD1 or TRBD2 (5 bases each). Between the trimmed V and J ends, which lost 0 bases and 4 bases, there was a span of 11 bases. The CDR3 runs to 15 residues. Looked up from germline, CDR1 is MGHRA and CDR2 is YSYEKL. CDR3 DNA sequence: TGCGCCAGCAGCCAAGAGGGGGTGGGGGCAGATACGCAGTATTTT. It encodes CASSQEGVGADTQYF.

This clone has a count of ten or more. Within the sample, other DNA sequences also encode this same CDR3. J is TRBJ1-5 and V is TRBV19; possible D gene TRBD1, 6 bases. The CDR3 spans 16 residues. CDR1 and CDR2 from the germline V gene are LNHDA and SQIVND (reference sequence). V lost 3 bases to trimming and J lost 5 bases, with 17 bases between them. The chain's CDR3 is CASSIPTGTVDQPQHF. The CDR3 coding sequence is TGTGCCAGTAGTATCCCCACAGGGACCGTGGATCAGCCCCAGCATTTT.

The chain couples TRBV6-1 to TRBJ2-5, with 7 bases identical to TRBD2. The germline CDR1 and CDR2 sequences are MNHNS and SASEGT. CDR3 size: 14 residues. V was clipped by 5 bases and J by 1 base; unmatched bases: 4. The CDR3: CASSPTGGQETQYF. The CDR3 bases are TGTGCCAGCAGTCCCACGGGGGGCCAAGAGACCCAGTACTTC.

This clone was seen ten or more times. The chain has TRBV30 and TRBJ1-6; no reliable D call. This CDR3 is built from 16 residues. Trimming took 1 base from V and 5 from J, leaving 15 bases between them. Germline CDR1 is GTSNPN and CDR2 is SVGIG (reference sequence). This CDR3 is CAWSDPRRGNNSPLHF. The CDR3 DNA is TGTGCCTGGAGTGACCCGCGGCGGGGAAATAATTCACCCCTCCACTTT.

This clone was found many times. The J gene is TRBJ2-7, the V gene TRBV7-2; the D is unclear. V dropped 0 bases and J dropped 1 base, with 10 bases sitting between them. Germline CDR1 SGHTA, CDR2 FQGNSA. CDR3 size: 15 residues. The CDR3: CASSLAPGVSYEQYF. In DNA form, the CDR3 reads TGTGCCAGCAGCTTAGCCCCGGGCGTATCCTACGAGCAGTACTTC. The whole variable domain, remainder taken from reference TRBV7-2 and TRBJ2-7, is GAGVSQSPSNKVTEKGKDVELRCDPISGHTALYWYRQSLGQGLEFLIYFQGNSAPDKSGLPSDRFSAERTGGSVSTLTIQRTQQEDSAVYLCASSLAPGVSYEQYFGPGTRLTVT.

This clone has a count of ten or more. The chain couples TRBV19 to TRBJ2-1; D is unclear. CDR1 and CDR2 from the germline V gene are LNHDA and SQIVND (reference sequence). With 3 bases removed from V and 7 bases from J, the gap between germline ends came to 10 bases. The length of the CDR3 is 13 residues. The CDR3: CASSISNGNEQFF. The CDR3 nucleotides read TGTGCCAGTAGTATCAGTAACGGGAATGAGCAGTTCTTC. Filled out from reference TRBV19 and TRBJ2-1, the complete variable domain reads DGGITQSPKYLFRKEGQNVTLSCEQNLNHDAMYWYRQDPGQGLRLIYYSQIVNDFQKGDIAEGYSVSREKKESFPLTVTSAQKNPTAFYLCASSISNGNEQFFGPGTRLTVL.

This clone was counted many times. The chain couples TRBV5-1 to TRBJ1-3; D is unresolved. Per the germline V gene, CDR1 is SGHRS and CDR2 is YFSETQ. Between the trimmed V and J ends, which lost 4 bases and 0 bases, there was a span of 11 bases. This CDR3 contains 15 residues. The CDR3 sequence is CASSPNGGSGNTIYF. Here the CDR3 DNA reads TGCGCCAGCAGCCCGAACGGTGGCTCTGGAAACACCATATATTTT.

This clone was seen many times. The genes are TRBV5-1 and TRBJ1-2; the match to TRBD1 covers 8 bases. The CDR3 runs to 15 residues. The germline gives CDR1 SGHRS, CDR2 YFSETQ. V lost 4 bases to trimming and J lost 0 bases; unmatched junction nucleotides: 5. The CDR3 sequence: CASSIGTGANYGYTF. For the CDR3, the DNA is TGCGCCAGCAGCATAGGGACAGGAGCTAACTATGGCTACACCTTC.

This clone was counted many times. This chain joins TRBV6-5 and TRBJ2-2; D is undetermined. Trimming took 1 base from V and 4 from J, leaving 16 bases between them. CDR1 is MNHEY and CDR2 is SVGAGI in the germline V gene. The CDR3 is made up of 17 amino acids. The CDR3 loop reads CASSYFVPDLTTGELFF. CDR3 nucleotides: TGTGCCAGCAGTTACTTCGTACCGGACCTGACCACCGGGGAGCTGTTTTTT.

This clone was detected ten times or more. Other DNA sequences in the sample encode the same CDR3. V is TRBV4-2 and J is TRBJ1-6; D unresolved. The CDR3 is made up of 13 amino acids. CDR1 and CDR2 (germline): LGHNA, YNFKEQ. Between the trimmed V and J ends, which lost 4 bases and 4 bases, there was a span of 5 bases. CDR3 in amino acids: CASSPGYNSPLHF. CDR3 coding DNA: TGTGCCAGCAGCCCTGGATATAATTCACCCCTCCACTTT.

This clone has a count of ten or more. The V gene is TRBV10-3, the J gene TRBJ1-4; tentatively, D is TRBD1 (5 bases). The CDR3 has 15 amino acids. Germline lookup yields CDR1 ENHRY and CDR2 SYGVKD. V was cut by 2 bases and J by 4 bases, with 11 bases left in between. The CDR3 here is CAISESRGNNEKLFF. DNA for the CDR3: TGTGCCATCAGTGAGAGTCGGGGCAATAATGAAAAACTGTTTTTT.

This clone appeared many times. V usage is TRBV12-3 or TRBV12-4 and J usage is TRBJ1-2; possibly TRBD1 for D (6 bases). This CDR3 has 14 residues. V gave up 6 bases and J gave up 5 bases, with 16 bases separating them. Written as DNA, the CDR3 is TGTGCCAGCAGCCTTGGGGGGGGCGCATATGGCTACACCTTC. This codes for CASSLGGGAYGYTF.

This clone was observed at least ten times. The V call is TRBV2, the J call TRBJ1-2, with no clear D. V lost 5 bases to trimming and J lost 6 bases, with 7 bases between them. Per germline, CDR1 SNHLY and CDR2 FYNNEI. CDR3 length: 11 residues. CDR3 sequence: CASSWRNGYTF. Written as DNA, the CDR3 is TGTGCCAGCAGTTGGAGGAATGGCTACACCTTC.

This clone was seen more than once but under ten times. V and J are TRBV27 and TRBJ1-6; perhaps TRBD1 as D (6 bases). The CDR3 extends over 14 amino acids. Germline values: CDR1 MNHEY, CDR2 SMNVEV (reference sequence). The germline V and J ends were trimmed by 6 bases and 7 bases, with 13 bases remaining between them. CDR3 sequence reads: CASRPRQANSPLHF. In nucleotides, the CDR3 is TGTGCCAGCAGGCCAAGACAGGCCAATTCACCCCTCCACTTT.

This clone has ten or more counts. This chain links TRBV19 with TRBJ1-5; D is ambiguous. Germline V gene lookup returns CDR1 LNHDA and CDR2 SQIVND (reference sequence). The CDR3 spans 12 residues. Trimming left V 1 base short and J 6 bases short, with 4 bases between. The chain's CDR3 is CASSIGRQPQHF. The CDR3 DNA is TGTGCCAGTAGTATAGGCCGTCAGCCCCAGCATTTT.

This clone was recorded at least ten times. The same CDR3 arises from other DNA sequences in this sample as well. This chain uses TRBV28 with TRBJ1-5; 8 positions match TRBD1. Trimming cost V 5 bases and J 4 bases; bases outside gene matches: 10. Germline values: CDR1 MDHEN, CDR2 SYDVKM. CDR3 size: 16 residues. The CDR3 is CASSPRQGAGNQPQHF. CDR3 sequence (DNA): TGTGCCAGCAGTCCCCGGCAGGGGGCGGGGAATCAGCCCCAGCATTTT.

Note on this clone: A much larger clone is a single base away; this may be a read error. This sample also contains other DNA sequences that code for the same CDR3. The rearrangement uses TRBV2 and TRBJ1-4; unclear D gene. Trimming removed 8 bases from V and 7 bases from J, with 23 bases in between. Per the germline V gene, CDR1 is SNHLY and CDR2 is FYNNEI. This CDR3 is 16 amino acids long. CDR3 sequence: CASAGLTGTRSEKLFF. CDR3 nucleotides: TGTGCCAGCGCGGGCCTTACCGGCACAAGGAGTGAAAAACTGTTTTTT.

There are many counts of this clone. This chain connects TRBV5-1 to TRBJ1-1, with 7 bases lining up with TRBD1. The V gene end was trimmed by 4 bases and the J gene end by 2 bases; junction bases not matched to a gene: 11. CDR3 length equals 16 residues. Germline-derived CDR1 and CDR2 are SGHRS and YFSETQ. The CDR3 loop reads CASSQHPGTANTEAFF. In nucleotides, the CDR3 is TGCGCCAGCAGCCAACACCCCGGGACAGCAAACACTGAAGCTTTCTTT.

This clone was recorded many times. The chain uses TRBV5-1 and TRBJ2-1; the D gene is possibly TRBD2 (6 bases). CDR1 and CDR2 from the germline V gene are SGHRS and YFSETQ. Between the trimmed V and J ends, which lost 0 bases and 0 bases, there was a span of 10 bases. The CDR3 spans 16 residues. Written as DNA, the CDR3 is TGCGCCAGCAGCTTGGAAGTAGCGGCCTCCTACAATGAGCAGTTCTTC. Its protein product is CASSLEVAASYNEQFF.

This clone came up many times. The chain joins TRBV28 to TRBJ2-5; D unclear. The CDR3 covers 11 residues. The V end was cut by 2 bases, the J end by 5 bases, with 3 bases between. Germline V gene lookup returns CDR1 MDHEN and CDR2 SYDVKM. Here the CDR3 DNA reads TGTGCCAGCAGTTTAGCGGAGACCCAGTACTTC. It translates to CASSLAETQYF.

There are many counts of this clone. The rearrangement links TRBV2 to TRBJ2-5; 12 bases are shared with TRBD2. Germline-derived CDR1 and CDR2 are SNHLY and FYNNEI. With V trimmed by 6 bases and J by 3 bases, 5 bases remained unmatched. The CDR3 is 15 amino acids. CDR3 nucleotides: TGTGCCAGCAGCCCTGGACTAGCGGGAAAAGAGACCCAGTACTTC. It yields the protein CASSPGLAGKETQYF.

Comment on this clone: A much bigger clone sits one base away, suggesting this may be a read error. This CDR3 is also generated by other DNA sequences in the sample. The DNA of the CDR3 is TGTGCCAGCAGCTCCCCCGGTACCTTGAATTCACCCCTCCACTTT. Amino acids: CASSSPGTLNSPLHF. The chain combines TRBV14 with TRBJ1-6, with no clear D. In germline, CDR1 is SGHDN, CDR2 FVKESK. The CDR3 has 15 residues. Between the trimmed V and J ends, which lost 5 bases and 7 bases, there was a span of 15 bases.

This clone was recorded at least ten times. The J gene is TRBJ2-7, the V gene TRBV5-1, with TRBD1 matching 10 bases. Trimming removed 4 bases from V and 5 bases from J; junction bases left unmatched: 6. Germline values: CDR1 SGHRS, CDR2 YFSETQ. The CDR3 is 14 residues long. The CDR3 bases are TGCGCCAGCAGCCCGGGACAGGGGATAGACGAGCAGTACTTC. This sequence encodes CASSPGQGIDEQYF. Based on the CDR3 plus reference TRBV5-1 and TRBJ2-7, the full variable domain is KAGVTQTPRYLIKTRGQQVTLSCSPISGHRSVSWYQQTPGQGLQFLFEYFSETQRNKGNFPGRFSGRQFSNSRSEMNVSTLELGDSALYLCASSPGQGIDEQYFGPGTRLTVT.